These T cell receptor beta chains were read from a single sample in a study of cytomegalovirus exposure and HLA in healthy donors. Sequencing used immunoSEQ multiplex PCR; TCRdb keeps in-frame clones, though not all of them. This sample has about 50,000 clones; about 82% occur once, and the top ten carry 1.5% to 2%. Specimen: PBMCs. The origin of the receptors is a man aged 25 to 45 in good health and CMV-seronegative. Both conserved end residues are part of each CDR3. D genes are given only for firm matches. A clone size is listed for some rows: how often the clone was seen (once, few, many), or a class if it is expanded.

J: TRBJ1-5
D: -
V: TRBV18
size: once
CDR3: CASSPPGSPRDQPQHF
DNA: TGTGCCAGCTCACCACCGGGAAGTCCCAGGGATCAGCCCCAGCATTTT

J: TRBJ2-3
D: -
V: TRBV5-4
size: -
CDR3: CASSSRGADDTQYF
DNA: TGTGCCAGCAGCTCCCGGGGGGCAGACGATACGCAGTATTTT

J: TRBJ2-1
D: TRBD2
V: TRBV7-9
size: -
CDR3: CASSLGLAANEQFF
DNA: TGTGCCAGCAGCCTTGGACTAGCGGCCAATGAGCAGTTCTTC

J: TRBJ1-1
D: TRBD1
V: TRBV27
size: once
CDR3: CASSPDRVSTEAFF
DNA: TGTGCCAGCAGTCCGGACAGGGTGAGCACTGAAGCTTTCTTT

J: TRBJ2-7
D: -
V: TRBV21-1
size: -
CDR3: CASSVTSGDIEQYF
DNA: TGTGCCAGCAGCGTCACTAGCGGGGACATCGAGCAGTACTTC

J: TRBJ2-7
D: -
V: TRBV11-2
size: -
CDR3: CASSFTGTSYEQYF
DNA: TGTGCCAGCAGCTTCACCGGGACATCCTACGAGCAGTACTTC

J: TRBJ2-7
D: TRBD1
V: TRBV4-1
size: -
CDR3: CASSQDELDRGYEQYF
DNA: TGCGCCAGCAGCCAAGATGAGCTGGACAGGGGCTACGAGCAGTACTTC

J: TRBJ2-7
D: TRBD1
V: TRBV18
size: -
CDR3: CASSPWTGTYEQYF
DNA: TGTGCCAGCTCACCCTGGACAGGAACCTACGAGCAGTACTTC

J: TRBJ2-2
D: -
V: TRBV11-2
size: -
CDR3: CASSLALSNTGELFF
DNA: TGTGCCAGCAGCCTCGCACTCTCGAACACCGGGGAGCTGTTTTTT

J: TRBJ1-1
D: -
V: TRBV4-2
size: -
CDR3: CASSQVAEENTEAFF
DNA: TGTGCCAGCAGCCAAGTAGCAGAGGAGAACACTGAAGCTTTCTTT

J: TRBJ1-2
D: -
V: TRBV11-2
size: -
CDR3: CASSPLRGALYYGYTF
DNA: TGTGCCAGCAGCCCGCTCCGGGGGGCGTTGTACTATGGCTACACCTTC

J: TRBJ2-3
D: -
V: TRBV5-1
size: -
CDR3: CASSTLVTDTQYF
DNA: TGCGCCAGCAGCACACTAGTAACAGATACGCAGTATTTT

J: TRBJ1-4
D: -
V: TRBV5-6
size: -
CDR3: CASSLEVGPGTNEKLFF
DNA: TGTGCCAGCAGCTTGGAAGTCGGGCCAGGGACTAATGAAAAACTGTTTTTT

J: TRBJ2-1
D: TRBD2
V: TRBV19
size: -
CDR3: CASSKWSGGDRYNEQFF
DNA: TGTGCCAGTAGTAAGTGGAGCGGGGGGGACAGATACAATGAGCAGTTCTTC

J: TRBJ2-5
D: TRBD2
V: TRBV5-6
size: -
CDR3: CASNDGGFGETQYF
DNA: TGTGCCAGCAATGACGGGGGGTTTGGGGAGACCCAGTACTTC

J: TRBJ2-1
D: -
V: TRBV28
size: -
CDR3: CASSRRGQSNEQFF
DNA: TGTGCCAGCAGCCGGAGGGGGCAGTCCAATGAGCAGTTCTTC

J: TRBJ1-2
D: TRBD1
V: TRBV5-1
size: -
CDR3: CASSLWGDRASYGYTF
DNA: TGCGCCAGCAGCTTGTGGGGGGACAGGGCCTCCTATGGCTACACCTTC

J: TRBJ2-1
D: TRBD1
V: TRBV18
size: -
CDR3: CASSPRPTGWDEQFF
DNA: TGTGCCAGCTCACCAAGGCCGACAGGGTGGGATGAGCAGTTCTTC

J: TRBJ1-1
D: -
V: TRBV6-5
size: -
CDR3: CASSYKGDRFQAFF
DNA: TGTGCCAGCAGTTACAAAGGTGACAGGTTTCAAGCTTTCTTT

J: TRBJ2-7
D: -
V: TRBV21-1
size: -
CDR3: CASSESMDSSYEQYF
DNA: TGTGCCAGCAGCGAAAGCATGGACAGCTCCTACGAGCAGTACTTC

J: TRBJ2-1
D: -
V: TRBV7-2
size: -
CDR3: CASSSNFQGEQFF
DNA: TGTGCCAGCAGCTCCAATTTCCAGGGTGAGCAGTTCTTC

J: TRBJ2-5
D: TRBD2
V: TRBV5-1
size: few
CDR3: CASSGGRLLAGGEETQYF
DNA: TGCGCCAGCAGCGGGGGACGGCTACTAGCGGGGGGAGAAGAGACCCAGTACTTC

J: TRBJ2-7
D: -
V: TRBV5-1
size: -
CDR3: CASSPTRGSYEQYF
DNA: TGCGCCAGCAGCCCCACTCGGGGCTCCTACGAGCAGTACTTC